Listed here are 5 T cell receptor beta chains from one sample, sequenced in a study of tumor and adjacent non-tumor tissue in lung cancer. A modified ARM-PCR protocol with three rounds of nested PCR amplified TCRbeta. Each CDR3 protein gets one entry after TCRdb re-called the multiplex PCR reads with MiXCR. The table has about 77,000 distinct CDR3 sequences, over 65% seen once; the top ten hold around 40%. This sample's RNA came from whole unsorted tissue. Distant lung tissue was collected more than 3 cm away from the tumor edge. The specimen was distant non-tumor lung tissue. These receptors came from a man aged 70-80 years with non-small cell lung cancer.

This clonotype was observed a few times. The gene calls are TRBV6-2 or TRBV6-3 and TRBJ1-5; D is uncertain. This CDR3 region has 12 residues. Trimming shortened V by 7 bases and J by 7 bases, and 11 bases separated the two germline ends. In germline, CDR1 is MNHEY, CDR2 SVGEGT. The CDR3 here is CASNVHAQPQHF. CDR3 nucleotide sequence: TGTGCCAGCAACGTACATGCACAGCCCCAGCATTTT.

By proportion, this clonotype is medium-sized. The CDR3 loop reads CASSFDINQPQHF. As DNA, the CDR3 is TGTGCCAGCAGCTTCGACATCAATCAGCCCCAGCATTTT. This chain links TRBV5-5 with TRBJ1-5, with D unclear. This CDR3 contains 13 residues. The V gene lost 2 bases and the J gene lost 3 bases, with 6 bases spanning the gap. CDR1 is SGHKS and CDR2 is YYEKEE in the germline V gene (reference sequence).

The gene calls are TRBV28 and TRBJ1-6; D not certain. CDR3 size: 18 residues. Trimming took off 2 bases at V and 3 bases at J, with 17 bases between the two ends. Germline assignment: CDR1 MDHEN and CDR2 SYDVKM. As DNA, the CDR3 is TGTGCCAGCAGTTTAGGACCTGGTAACACGATCTATAATTCACCCCTCCACTTT. Translated, it gives CASSLGPGNTIYNSPLHF.

A few counts support this clonotype. A junction boundary mismatches the germline segment, possibly from a read error. This chain links TRBV6-1 with TRBJ2-7; the match to TRBD1 covers 9 bases. The CDR3 consists of 14 residues. CDR1 is MNHNS and CDR2 is SASEGT in the germline V gene. The CDR3, as DNA: TGTGCCAGCATGCGACAGGGGGATTCCTACGAGCAGTATTTC. Encoded protein: CASMRQGDSYEQYF.

The V and J genes are TRBV11-3 and TRBJ2-6, with D maybe TRBD1 (6 bases). The CDR3 runs to 17 residues. V was pared by 8 bases and J by 1 base, with 18 bases between. Germline values: CDR1 SGHNT, CDR2 YENEEA. CDR3: CASDDGQGKSGANVLTF. The CDR3 bases are TGTGCCAGCGATGACGGTCAGGGGAAGTCTGGGGCCAACGTCCTGACTTTC.